Presented here are 10 T cell receptor beta chains from one specimen sequenced in a study of technical replicates of blood from a few donors. TCRdb keeps only in-frame clones here, not all; method: immunoSEQ multiplex PCR. The table has fewer than 90,000 clones, around 94% seen once; the top ten hold around 0.25%. Sequenced: T cells isolated from PBMCs. The receptors were sampled from a human donor in good health.

This clone has more than one count but fewer than ten. The V call is TRBV30, the J call TRBJ1-1; D is uncertain. Germline assignment: CDR1 GTSNPN and CDR2 SVGIG (reference sequence). The CDR3 consists of 14 residues. V was shortened by 2 bases and J by 1 base, with 11 bases between the two germline ends. CDR3 in amino acids: CAWSPRGRNTEAFF. CDR3 coding DNA: TGTGCCTGGAGTCCACGAGGCAGGAACACTGAAGCTTTCTTT.

Here the CDR3 DNA reads TGTGCCAGCAGTTACTACCCCAGCGGCAACTATGGCTACACCTTC. Its translation is CASSYYPSGNYGYTF. The V call is TRBV6-5, the J call TRBJ1-2, with no clear D. The germline V gene encodes CDR1 MNHEY and CDR2 SVGAGI. Deletions cut 1 base from V and 2 bases from J, with 11 bases between. The length of the CDR3 is 15 residues.

The gene calls are TRBV27 and TRBJ2-1, with 11 bases identical to TRBD2. The J segment lost 9 bases and the V segment lost 1 base, leaving 5 bases of the junction unmatched. The CDR3 is made up of 15 amino acids. Germline V lookup: CDR1 MNHEY, CDR2 SMNVEV (reference sequence). CDR3 coding DNA: TGTGCCAGCAGTTTATGGCTAGCGGGAGGATTTGAGCAGTTCTTC. Translated: CASSLWLAGGFEQFF.

The V and J genes are TRBV5-1 and TRBJ2-1; 12 nucleotides match TRBD2. The CDR3 has 18 residues. Germline V gene data show CDR1 as SGHRS and CDR2 as YFSETQ. J was trimmed by 3 bases and V by 0 bases; bases with no gene match: 7. The CDR3 sequence: CASSLGLAGGRNYNEQFF. The CDR3 DNA sequence: TGCGCCAGCAGCTTGGGCCTAGCGGGGGGGCGTAACTACAATGAGCAGTTCTTC.

V gene TRBV6-5 combines with J gene TRBJ1-2; D gene unclear. Per the germline V gene, CDR1 is MNHEY and CDR2 is SVGAGI. The CDR3 contains 14 residues. V lost 2 bases to trimming and J lost 6 bases, with 13 bases between them. CDR3: CASSYGGGLDGYTF. In DNA, the CDR3 is TGTGCCAGCAGTTACGGTGGAGGATTGGATGGCTACACCTTC.

The chain has TRBV28 and TRBJ2-3; D is uncertain. The V gene lost 3 bases and the J gene lost 0 bases, with 4 bases spanning the gap. Germline V gives CDR1 MDHEN, CDR2 SYDVKM. The CDR3 extends over 13 amino acids. CDR3 DNA sequence: TGTGCCAGCAGTTTGGGCAGCACAGATACGCAGTATTTT. Translation: CASSLGSTDTQYF.

V gene TRBV6-5 combines with J gene TRBJ1-2; D unclear. CDR1 and CDR2 from the germline V gene are MNHEY and SVGAGI. The length of the CDR3 is 15 residues. With 5 bases removed from V and 6 bases from J, the gap between germline ends came to 19 bases. The CDR3 spells CASSPFVGGRDGYTF. The DNA for the CDR3 is TGTGCCAGCAGTCCCTTTGTGGGAGGGCGAGATGGCTACACCTTC.

V is TRBV10-3 and J is TRBJ1-5; D is perhaps TRBD1 (5 bases). The germline CDR1 and CDR2 sequences are ENHRY and SYGVKD. This CDR3 comprises 16 residues. V lost 3 bases to trimming and J lost 2 bases, with 14 bases between them. CDR3 DNA sequence: TGTGCCATCAGTGATATCTGGGAGGGACGCAATCAGCCCCAGCATTTT. Translating it yields CAISDIWEGRNQPQHF.

The V and J genes are TRBV11-3 and TRBJ2-1, with D tentatively TRBD2 (7 bases). Per the germline V gene, CDR1 is SGHNT and CDR2 is YENEEA. The V end was cut by 5 bases, the J end by 4 bases, with 18 bases between. There are 16 residues in the CDR3. The CDR3 spells CASSPGGGGRYNEQFF. DNA for the CDR3: TGTGCCAGCAGCCCCGGCGGCGGGGGCCGGTACAATGAGCAGTTCTTC.

The V and J genes are TRBV27 and TRBJ2-3, with D possibly being TRBD2 (6 bases). V dropped 2 bases and J dropped 1 base, with 22 bases sitting between them. Germline loops: CDR1 MNHEY, CDR2 SMNVEV (reference sequence). The CDR3 covers 19 residues. The CDR3 nucleotides read TGTGCCAGCAGTTTACGGCCTTGGGGGGACCCGGCCCGCACAGATACGCAGTATTTT. Its protein is CASSLRPWGDPARTDTQYF.